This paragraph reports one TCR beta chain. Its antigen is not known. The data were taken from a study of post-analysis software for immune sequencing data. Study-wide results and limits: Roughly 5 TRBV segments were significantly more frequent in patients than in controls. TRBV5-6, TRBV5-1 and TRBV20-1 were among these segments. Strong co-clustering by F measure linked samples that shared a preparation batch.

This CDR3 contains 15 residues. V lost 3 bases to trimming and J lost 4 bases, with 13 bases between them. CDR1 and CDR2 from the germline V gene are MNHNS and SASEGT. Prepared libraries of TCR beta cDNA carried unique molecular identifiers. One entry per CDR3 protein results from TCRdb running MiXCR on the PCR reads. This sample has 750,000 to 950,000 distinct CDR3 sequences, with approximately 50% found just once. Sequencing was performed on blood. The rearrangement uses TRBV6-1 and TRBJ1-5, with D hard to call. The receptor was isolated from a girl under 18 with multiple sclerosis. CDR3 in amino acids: CASSEWIRENQPQHF. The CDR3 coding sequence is TGTGCCAGCAGTGAGTGGATTAGGGAGAATCAGCCCCAGCATTTT.